Following are 4 T cell receptor beta chains from one sample sequenced in a study of cytomegalovirus exposure and HLA in healthy donors. 60 Vbeta and 13 Jbeta primers were used in PCR. The data were produced by immunoSEQ multiplex PCR, yet TCRdb's version contains in-frame clones alone and is incomplete. The table has 160,000 or so clones, roughly 76% seen once. The specimen sequenced was PBMCs. Receptors were obtained from a woman younger than 30 in good health and CMV-seropositive.

V gene TRBV7-2 combines with J gene TRBJ1-1, with 10 bases matching TRBD1. This CDR3 contains 15 residues. Germline V CDR1 and CDR2: SGHTA, FQGNSA. J lost 5 bases, V lost 0 bases, and 3 bases had no gene match. The CDR3 DNA follows: TGTGCCAGCAGCTTAGCCGGACAGGGGGAAACTGAAGCTTTCTTT. Encoded protein: CASSLAGQGETEAFF.

The chain joins TRBV5-5 to TRBJ1-1, with D tentatively TRBD1 (6 bases). V was clipped by 3 bases and J by 7 bases, with 16 bases between them. There are 14 residues in the CDR3. Germline lookup yields CDR1 SGHKS and CDR2 YYEKEE (reference sequence). For the CDR3, the DNA is TGTGCCAGCAGCTCGAAAACAGGGTCTCGTGAAGCTTTCTTT. Translation: CASSSKTGSREAFF.

This clone was picked up a small number of times. The chain employs TRBV27 and TRBJ1-6; a weak D match, TRBD1 (5 bases). The germline CDR1 and CDR2 sequences are MNHEY and SMNVEV (reference sequence). This CDR3 is 18 amino acids long. With 3 bases removed from V and 7 bases from J, the gap between germline ends came to 22 bases. Here the CDR3 DNA reads TGTGCCAGCAGTTTCCTAAGCCAGGGCCCGGTCACGAATTCACCCCTCCACTTT. Residues: CASSFLSQGPVTNSPLHF.

This clone was counted a few times. The J gene is TRBJ2-5, the V gene TRBV11-2; TRBD2 aligns across 8 bases. Germline V gene sequence: CDR1 SGHAT, CDR2 FQNNGV. V was pared by 7 bases and J by 4 bases, with 5 bases of the junction left unmatched. The CDR3 is 13 amino acids. CDR3 DNA sequence: TGTGCCAGCAAGTCGGGGGGGCGAGAGACCCAGTACTTC. Its translation is CASKSGGRETQYF.